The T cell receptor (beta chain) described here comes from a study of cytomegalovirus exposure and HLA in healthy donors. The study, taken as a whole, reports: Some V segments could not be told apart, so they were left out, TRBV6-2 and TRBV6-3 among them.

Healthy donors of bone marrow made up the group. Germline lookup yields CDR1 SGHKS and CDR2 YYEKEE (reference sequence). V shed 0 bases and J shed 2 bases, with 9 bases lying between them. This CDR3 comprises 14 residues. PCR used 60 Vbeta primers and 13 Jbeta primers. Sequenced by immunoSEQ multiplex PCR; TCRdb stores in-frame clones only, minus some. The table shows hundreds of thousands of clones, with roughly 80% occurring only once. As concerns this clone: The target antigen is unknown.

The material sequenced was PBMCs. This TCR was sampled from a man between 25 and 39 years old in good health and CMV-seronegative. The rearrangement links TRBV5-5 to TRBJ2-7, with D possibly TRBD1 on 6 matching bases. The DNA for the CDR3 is TGTGCCAGCAGCTTGGGGCCAGGGGCCTACGAGCAGTACTTC. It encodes CASSLGPGAYEQYF.